A selection of T cell receptor beta chains follows, all from one sample in a study of technical replicates of blood from several donors. Generated by immunoSEQ multiplex PCR, the TCRdb table keeps only in-frame clones and is missing some. The sample holds roughly 15,000 clones, around four fifths seen once. What was sequenced was PBMCs. Source of these receptors: a human donor in good health. Both conserved end residues are part of each CDR3. Each record gives: J gene, D gene, clone size, V gene, CDR3 protein, CDR3 DNA. The D gene is left open where the match is weak. The size entry is marked missing in some rows and otherwise reads once, few, many or a size class.

TRBJ2-3	-	-	TRBV28	CASRPGVDTQYF	TGTGCCAGCAGGCCGGGGGTAGATACGCAGTATTTT
TRBJ2-5	-	-	TRBV28	CASSFNLEETQYF	TGTGCCAGCAGTTTTAATCTCGAAGAGACCCAGTACTTC
TRBJ2-7	TRBD2	large	TRBV19	CASSILAGGSGGDEQYF	TGTGCCAGTAGTATCCTAGCGGGAGGGTCAGGAGGAGATGAGCAGTACTTC
TRBJ2-2	TRBD1	-	TRBV30	CAWGIRGQLNTGELFF	TGTGCCTGGGGTATAAGGGGACAGCTGAACACCGGGGAGCTGTTTTTT
TRBJ2-1	TRBD2	-	TRBV10-1	CASSGLAEQNEQFF	TGCGCCAGCAGTGGACTAGCGGAGCAAAATGAGCAGTTCTTC
TRBJ1-4	-	-	TRBV19	CASSITGTNEKLFF	TGTGCCAGTAGTATTACCGGTACTAATGAAAAACTGTTTTTT
TRBJ2-1	-	once	TRBV4-1	CASSPSPTSSSYNEQFF	TGCGCCAGCAGCCCTTCCCCTACGTCGAGCTCCTACAATGAGCAGTTCTTC
TRBJ2-2	TRBD1	-	TRBV28	CASSPGQGRDTGELFF	TGTGCCAGCAGTCCGGGACAGGGGAGGGACACCGGGGAGCTGTTTTTT
TRBJ2-1	TRBD2	-	TRBV7-9	CASSHLLAGVLDEQFF	TGTGCCAGCAGCCACCTTCTAGCGGGAGTACTTGATGAGCAGTTCTTC
TRBJ2-2	TRBD2	-	TRBV6-1	CASSVLAGAGELFF	TGTGCCAGCAGTGTTCTAGCGGGAGCCGGGGAGCTGTTTTTT
TRBJ1-5	-	-	TRBV19	CASSSQGGNQPQHF	TGTGCCAGTAGTTCACAGGGTGGCAATCAGCCCCAGCATTTT
TRBJ1-2	-	-	TRBV15	CATSSTKTGFDYGYTF	TGTGCCACCAGTTCCACGAAAACAGGGTTCGACTATGGCTACACCTTC
TRBJ2-7	-	few	TRBV10-1	CASSVLQGEQYF	TGCGCCAGCAGTGTCCTACAGGGAGAGCAGTACTTC
TRBJ2-3	TRBD2	-	TRBV4-1	CASSQDGGRLTDTQYF	TGCGCCAGCAGCCAAGACGGCGGGAGGCTCACAGATACGCAGTATTTT
TRBJ2-2	-	-	TRBV7-2	CASSLLRSTGELFF	TGTGCCAGCAGCTTACTCCGGAGTACCGGGGAGCTGTTTTTT
TRBJ2-7	-	-	TRBV5-1	CASTPHGDSYEQYF	TGCGCCAGCACTCCACACGGGGACTCCTACGAGCAGTACTTC
TRBJ1-1	TRBD1	-	TRBV29-1	CSGQDRDVNTEAFF	TGCAGTGGACAGGACCGGGATGTCAACACTGAAGCTTTCTTT
TRBJ2-7	TRBD2	-	TRBV10-1	CAGGLAPPSYEQYF	TGCGCCGGGGGACTAGCGCCTCCCTCCTACGAGCAGTACTTC
TRBJ2-5	-	once	TRBV9	CASSLTAGQYQETQYF	TGTGCCAGCAGCCTCACGGCTGGGCAGTACCAAGAGACCCAGTACTTC
TRBJ2-1	-	few	TRBV29-1	CSVRGGVDYNEQFF	TGCAGCGTTCGAGGGGGGGTAGACTACAATGAGCAGTTCTTC
TRBJ1-2	-	few	TRBV7-9	CASSQFSGADEGGYTF	TGTGCCAGCAGCCAATTCTCAGGGGCGGATGAGGGTGGCTACACCTTC
TRBJ2-7	-	once	TRBV30	CAWSVQGYEQYF	TGTGCCTGGAGTGTACAGGGTTACGAGCAGTACTTC
TRBJ2-7	TRBD2	-	TRBV27	CASSLSQRAGGPSEQYF	TGTGCCAGCAGTTTATCGCAGCGAGCGGGAGGCCCCAGCGAGCAGTACTTC
TRBJ2-7	TRBD2	-	TRBV5-1	CASSLSGRGYEQYF	TGCGCCAGCAGCCTTAGCGGGAGAGGCTACGAGCAGTACTTC
TRBJ2-1	-	once	TRBV7-2	CASSFEPNREQFF	TGTGCCAGCAGCTTCGAGCCGAACAGGGAGCAGTTCTTC
TRBJ1-2	-	-	TRBV5-5	CASSSQADANYGYTF	TGTGCCAGCAGCTCTCAAGCGGACGCTAACTATGGCTACACCTTC
TRBJ2-1	-	-	TRBV11-2	CASSLGHNNEQFF	TGTGCCAGCAGCTTAGGACACAACAATGAGCAGTTCTTC
TRBJ2-5	TRBD2	once	TRBV10-1	CASGGGRMTETQYF	TGCGCCAGCGGGGGCGGGAGGATGACGGAGACCCAGTACTTC
TRBJ2-3	TRBD2	-	TRBV5-1	CASKTPGGPSADTQYF	TGCGCCAGCAAGACTCCGGGAGGGCCCTCCGCAGATACGCAGTATTTT
TRBJ2-7	TRBD2	-	TRBV27	CASSFRTSGPSDEQYF	TGTGCCAGCAGTTTCAGGACTAGCGGTCCCTCTGACGAGCAGTACTTC
TRBJ1-1	-	-	TRBV6-5	CASSYSMANTEAFF	TGTGCCAGCAGTTACTCGATGGCTAACACTGAAGCTTTCTTT
TRBJ2-3	TRBD2	-	TRBV15	CATSRDGLAGGDTQYF	TGTGCCACCAGCAGAGATGGACTAGCGGGAGGAGATACGCAGTATTTT
TRBJ1-5	-	-	TRBV30	CAWSVLNQPQHF	TGTGCCTGGAGTGTACTCAATCAGCCCCAGCATTTT
TRBJ1-1	TRBD1	few	TRBV6-5	CASSYKGQGISEAFF	TGTGCCAGCAGTTACAAGGGACAGGGGATTAGTGAAGCTTTCTTT
TRBJ1-1	TRBD1	-	TRBV5-5	CASSPGTGGPFRIF	TGTGCCAGCAGCCCCGGGACAGGTGGGCCGTTTAGGATCTTT
TRBJ2-2	TRBD1	-	TRBV7-9	CASSRDSYTGELFF	TGTGCCAGCAGCCGGGACAGCTACACCGGGGAGCTGTTTTTT
TRBJ2-1	-	-	TRBV5-6	CASSAVVVKEQFF	TGTGCCAGCAGCGCTGTGGTAGTCAAGGAGCAGTTCTTC
TRBJ2-4	-	few	TRBV5-4	CASSPAENIQYF	TGTGCCAGCAGCCCGGCGGAAAACATTCAGTACTTC
TRBJ2-2	-	-	TRBV2	CASKSSGNTGELFF	TGTGCCAGCAAGTCTTCCGGGAACACCGGGGAGCTGTTTTTT
TRBJ1-1	TRBD1	-	TRBV6-1	CASRKDRGFSEAFF	TGTGCCAGCAGAAAAGACAGGGGTTTTTCTGAAGCTTTCTTT
TRBJ1-1	-	-	TRBV27	CASSWGPTTEAFF	TGTGCCAGCAGTTGGGGGCCGACGACTGAAGCTTTCTTT
TRBJ2-1	-	-	TRBV5-6	CASSPGVNEQFF	TGTGCCAGCAGCCCAGGGGTCAATGAGCAGTTCTTC
TRBJ1-4	-	-	TRBV27	CASSLNRLNEKLFF	TGTGCCAGCAGTTTAAACAGATTGAATGAAAAACTGTTTTTT
TRBJ1-1	-	-	TRBV30	CAWKADSVNTEAFF	TGTGCCTGGAAGGCGGACAGCGTGAACACTGAAGCTTTCTTT
TRBJ1-2	-	-	TRBV6-5	CASSYSHQFNYGYTF	TGTGCCAGCAGTTACTCTCATCAGTTTAACTATGGCTACACCTTC
TRBJ1-4	-	-	TRBV7-6	CASSPTPTLGEKLFF	TGTGCCAGCAGTCCAACACCTACGCTAGGTGAAAAACTGTTTTTT
TRBJ1-5	-	few	TRBV4-1	CASSQGWGGPNQPQHF	TGCGCCAGCAGCCAAGGATGGGGGGGCCCCAATCAGCCCCAGCATTTT
TRBJ1-2	TRBD1	few	TRBV7-3	CASSGTEHYGYTF	TGTGCCAGCAGCGGGACAGAACACTATGGCTACACCTTC
TRBJ1-1	TRBD1	few	TRBV2	CASTVDRGTEAFF	TGTGCCAGCACTGTTGACAGGGGGACTGAAGCTTTCTTT
TRBJ2-2	TRBD1	-	TRBV5-4	CASTLSRGQTGELFF	TGTGCCAGCACACTGAGCAGGGGGCAAACCGGGGAGCTGTTTTTT
TRBJ2-7	-	-	TRBV6-1	CASRADSYEQYF	TGTGCCAGCAGGGCAGACTCCTACGAGCAGTACTTC
TRBJ1-3	TRBD1	-	TRBV5-1	CASSSDRGNTIYF	TGCGCCAGCAGCTCGGACAGGGGAAACACCATATATTTT
TRBJ2-2	-	-	TRBV18	CASSPDSGNTGELFF	TGTGCCAGCTCACCAGACTCCGGGAACACCGGGGAGCTGTTTTTT
TRBJ2-7	-	-	TRBV5-4	CASSLSGQVYEQYF	TGTGCCAGCAGCTTGTCGGGACAAGTCTACGAGCAGTACTTC
TRBJ2-5	TRBD2	-	TRBV29-1	CSGRLALETQYF	TGCAGCGGGAGACTAGCTCTCGAGACCCAGTACTTC
TRBJ2-2	-	-	TRBV28	CASSSRNYLNTGELFF	TGTGCCAGCAGTTCGAGAAACTACCTAAACACCGGGGAGCTGTTTTTT
TRBJ1-1	-	-	TRBV27	CASSLYRGKGMNTEAFF	TGTGCCAGCAGTCTATATAGGGGAAAGGGGATGAACACTGAAGCTTTCTTT